The 28 T cell receptor beta chains presented below share a single source sample, sequenced in a study of T cells in Graves' hyperthyroidism and ophthalmopathy. Amplification yielded TCR beta CDR3 regions, with RNA transcripts as the source. A set of HTBI primers served as the primers for a first-round RT-PCR of the TCR CDR3. TCRdb used MiXCR to reprocess the multiplex PCR reads, holding one entry per CDR3 protein. The sample has 500,000 to 550,000 distinct CDR3 sequences; about 20% are singletons. Sequenced material: blood. Receptor source: a man aged 40-49 years with Graves' ophthalmopathy.

In its sample, this clonotype was seen many times. The gene calls are TRBV7-3 and TRBJ2-7, with 11 nucleotides matching TRBD1. This CDR3 has 13 amino acids. Germline trimming cut 6 bases from V and 6 bases from J; bases unmatched to any gene: 4. Germline CDR1 SGHTA, CDR2 FQGTGA. Here the CDR3 DNA reads TGTGCCAGCAGTTCCGGGACAGGGGGCGAGCAGTACTTC. Translating gives CASSSGTGGEQYF. Combining the CDR3 with reference TRBV7-3 and TRBJ2-7 gives the whole variable domain GAGVSQTPSNKVTEKGKYVELRCDPISGHTALYWYRQSLGQGPEFLIYFQGTGAADDSGLPNDRFFAVRPEGSVSTLKIQRTERGDSAVYLCASSSGTGGEQYFGPGTRLTVT.

The gene calls are TRBV10-2 and TRBJ2-7; tentative D call: TRBD2 (5 bases). There are 14 residues in the CDR3. Trimming took off 4 bases at V and 3 bases at J, with 13 bases between the two ends. Per the germline V gene, CDR1 is WSHSY and CDR2 is SAAADI. This CDR3 reads CASSGAGELYEQYF. The CDR3 DNA follows: TGCGCCAGCAGTGGGGCCGGGGAACTCTACGAGCAGTACTTC.

The table lists this clonotype with many counts. The V call is TRBV20-1, the J call TRBJ2-3; D ambiguous. The V end lost 3 bases, the J end lost 2 bases, and 12 bases lay between the germline ends. The CDR3 runs to 14 residues. Germline V lookup: CDR1 DFQATT, CDR2 SNEGSKA (reference sequence). This chain's CDR3 is CSASVSIHTDTQYF. The DNA of the CDR3 is TGCAGTGCTAGTGTTTCAATACACACAGATACGCAGTATTTT.

This clonotype has ten or more counts. The chain recombines TRBV3-1 with TRBJ1-2; D remains ambiguous. Germline lookup yields CDR1 LGHDT and CDR2 YNNKEL (reference sequence). V lost 1 base and J lost 4, with 10 bases in between. The CDR3 loop spans 14 amino acids. CDR3 amino acids: CASSQVFTSYGYTF. The DNA of the CDR3 is TGTGCCAGCAGCCAAGTTTTCACCTCCTATGGCTACACCTTC.

The chain uses TRBV7-3 and TRBJ2-2; D unresolved. The length of the CDR3 is 17 residues. Germline-derived CDR1 and CDR2 are SGHTA and FQGTGA. V was cut by 2 bases and J by 0 bases, with 13 bases left in between. As DNA, the CDR3 is TGTGCCAGCAGCTTAGGGCATGGCGCTCCGAACACCGGGGAGCTGTTTTTT. This encodes CASSLGHGAPNTGELFF.

This clonotype was detected only a few times. The chain is built from TRBV7-9 and TRBJ2-5, with TRBD2 identical over 7 bases. This CDR3 contains 16 residues. Germline trimming cut 2 bases from V and 2 bases from J; bases unmatched to any gene: 8. Germline V gene lookup returns CDR1 SEHNR and CDR2 FQNEAQ (reference sequence). Here the CDR3 DNA reads TGTGCCAGCAGCTTATACGGCGGGGGAACACAAGAGACCCAGTACTTC. Protein product: CASSLYGGGTQETQYF. Full variable domain (outside the CDR3, taken from reference TRBV7-9 and TRBJ2-5): DTGVSQNPRHKITKRGQNVTFRCDPISEHNRLYWYRQTLGQGPEFLTYFQNEAQLEKSRLLSDRFSAERPKGSFSTLEIQRTEQGDSAMYLCASSLYGGGTQETQYFGPGTRLLVL.

This clonotype was counted only a few times. A much larger clone is a single base away; this may be a read error. This chain uses TRBV5-1 with TRBJ2-3; D remains unclear. V was trimmed by 1 base and J by 4 bases, leaving 4 bases between them. This CDR3 comprises 12 residues. Germline assignment: CDR1 SGHRS and CDR2 YFSETQ. The DNA for the CDR3 is TGCGCCAGCAGCTTGAACGCAGATACGCAGTATTTT. Translated: CASSLNADTQYF.

Notes on this clonotype: One end of the junction fails to match germline, which may point to a read error. The gene calls are TRBV7-9 and TRBJ2-5; possibly TRBD2 for D (5 bases). The CDR3 sequence is 13 residues long. The germline gives CDR1 SEHNR, CDR2 FQNEAQ (reference sequence). In DNA form, the CDR3 reads TGTGCCAGCAACTTACTAGGCGGGGAGACCCAGTACTTC. Encoded protein: CASNLLGGETQYF.

The V and J genes are TRBV19 and TRBJ2-3; 9 bases match TRBD2. The J segment lost 4 bases and the V segment lost 3 bases, leaving 2 bases of the junction unmatched. CDR1 and CDR2 from the germline V gene are LNHDA and SQIVND (reference sequence). This CDR3 has 14 amino acids. The CDR3 reads CASSMTSGSDTQYF. The CDR3 nucleotides are TGTGCCAGTAGTATGACTAGCGGCTCAGATACGCAGTATTTT.

The rearrangement links TRBV5-8 to TRBJ2-2; D possibly corresponds to TRBD1 (7 bases). The CDR3 length is 14 residues. CDR1 and CDR2 from the germline V gene are SGHTS and YDEGEE. The V end was cut by 10 bases, the J end by 3 bases, with 16 bases between. CDR3 sequence: CAGTDRRDTGELFF. The CDR3 DNA reads as TGTGCCGGAACGGACAGGAGGGACACCGGGGAGCTGTTTTTT.

This clonotype showed up many times. CDR3 DNA: TGTGCCAGCAGCTTAGGACCGACTATGGAGACCCAGTACTTC. Translating gives CASSLGPTMETQYF. The chain joins TRBV13 to TRBJ2-5; D might be TRBD2 (5 bases). Germline CDR1 PRHDT, CDR2 FYEKMQ (reference sequence). With 0 bases removed from V and 5 bases from J, the gap between germline ends came to 10 bases. The CDR3 is made up of 14 amino acids.

This clonotype has a count of ten or more. This sequence joins TRBV2 and TRBJ2-1; the match to TRBD2 covers 12 bases. The V gene's germline CDR1 is SNHLY and CDR2 FYNNEI. V lost 6 bases and J lost 4; bases outside the gene matches: 7. CDR3 length: 16 amino acids. The CDR3 bases are TGTGCCAGCAGCCAACGGACTAGCGGGACTTACAATGAGCAGTTCTTC. Translating gives CASSQRTSGTYNEQFF.

The genes are TRBV30 and TRBJ2-2, with D possibly being TRBD2 (5 bases). The germline V gene encodes CDR1 GTSNPN and CDR2 SVGIG (reference sequence). This CDR3 has 13 residues. V lost 4 bases to trimming and J lost 4 bases, with 10 bases between them. The CDR3 coding sequence is TGTGCCTGGAACGGGGTTTTCACCGGGGAGCTGTTTTTT. This sequence encodes CAWNGVFTGELFF. The whole variable domain, remainder taken from reference TRBV30 and TRBJ2-2, is SQTIHQWPATLVQPVGSPLSLECTVEGTSNPNLYWYRQAAGRGLQLLFYSVGIGQISSEVPQNLSASRPQDRQFILSSKKLLLSDSGFYLCAWNGVFTGELFFGEGSRLTVL.

V is TRBV28 and J is TRBJ1-1; D gene unclear. Germline V CDR1 and CDR2: MDHEN, SYDVKM. Trimming took off 7 bases at V and 1 base at J, with 10 bases between the two ends. The CDR3 length is 13 residues. For the CDR3, the DNA is TGTGCCAGCAACGGCACACCGAACACTGAAGCTTTCTTT. Protein: CASNGTPNTEAFF.

This clonotype was seen repeatedly, ten times or more. This chain connects TRBV5-1 to TRBJ1-6; 7 bases are shared with TRBD1. Trimming cost V 4 bases and J 7 bases; bases outside gene matches: 5. Germline-derived CDR1 and CDR2 are SGHRS and YFSETQ. The CDR3 is 14 residues long. In nucleotides, the CDR3 is TGCGCCAGCAGCCAGACAGGGTCGAATTCACCCCTCCACTTT. The encoded protein is CASSQTGSNSPLHF.

This chain joins TRBV19 and TRBJ1-6; 8 bases fit TRBD1. V shed 3 bases, J shed 7 bases, and the junction held 5 bases outside the gene matches. This CDR3 spans 15 amino acids. Germline CDR1 LNHDA, CDR2 SQIVND (reference sequence). The CDR3 sequence: CASSIGTGRNSPLHF. The CDR3 region has the DNA TGTGCCAGTAGTATCGGGACAGGTAGGAATTCACCCCTCCACTTT.

The CDR3 reads CASSLFGVSQHF. The CDR3 DNA follows: TGTGCCAGCAGTTTATTCGGGGTGTCCCAGCATTTT. The chain uses TRBV12-3 or TRBV12-4 and TRBJ1-5; no reliable D call. V dropped 2 bases and J dropped 11 bases, with 10 bases sitting between them. The CDR3 covers 12 residues.

This clonotype has a count of ten or more. This chain connects TRBV6-1 to TRBJ2-7, with 8 bases fitting TRBD2. V trimming: 7 bases; J trimming: 0 bases; junction bases outside the gene matches: 8. The CDR3 totals 15 residues. Germline values: CDR1 MNHNS, CDR2 SASEGT. The CDR3 is CASIGRGASSYEQYF. The CDR3 bases are TGTGCCAGCATCGGGCGGGGGGCGAGCTCCTACGAGCAGTACTTC.

This clonotype was found many times. The chain has TRBV2 and TRBJ2-3; D might be TRBD2 (5 bases). The CDR3 covers 15 residues. V lost 7 bases to trimming and J lost 4 bases, with 18 bases between them. CDR1 is SNHLY, CDR2 FYNNEI, per germline. The CDR3 coding sequence is TGTGCCAGCAAAGGGCTAGCCAAATTCGCAGATACGCAGTATTTT. Amino acid sequence: CASKGLAKFADTQYF.

This clonotype appeared many times. The chain carries TRBV18 and TRBJ2-4, with a tentative D call TRBD1 (6 bases). V lost 2 bases and J 0 bases, leaving 11 bases between the germline ends. Germline assignment: CDR1 KGHSH and CDR2 LQKENI. CDR3 length: 16 amino acids. CDR3 sequence reads: CASSPRDTQAKNIQYF. In DNA form, the CDR3 reads TGTGCCAGCTCACCAAGGGACACTCAAGCCAAAAACATTCAGTACTTC.

This clonotype was observed many times. This chain links TRBV2 with TRBJ1-1; D is possibly TRBD1 (6 bases). The germline CDR1 and CDR2 sequences are SNHLY and FYNNEI. Trimming removed 4 bases at V and 5 bases at J, with 20 bases between. CDR3 size: 16 residues. CDR3 residues: CASSGLNRVGGTEAFF. The CDR3 region has the DNA TGTGCCAGCAGTGGGCTTAACAGGGTGGGGGGAACTGAAGCTTTCTTT.

This chain connects TRBV2 to TRBJ2-7; D possibly corresponds to TRBD1 (5 bases). CDR3 length: 14 amino acids. The ends were cut back, 6 bases at V and 4 bases at J, with 16 bases in the middle. The germline V gene encodes CDR1 SNHLY and CDR2 FYNNEI. The CDR3, as DNA: TGTGCCAGCAGAAAGCAGGGCGTAGTGTACGAGCAGTACTTC. It translates to CASRKQGVVYEQYF. The full variable domain, completed using reference TRBV2 and TRBJ2-7, is EPEVTQTPSHQVTQMGQEVILRCVPISNHLYFYWYRQILGQKVEFLVSFYNNEISEKSEIFDDQFSVERPDGSNFTLKIRSTKLEDSAMYFCASRKQGVVYEQYFGPGTRLTVT.

This sequence joins TRBV19 and TRBJ2-7; D perhaps matches TRBD2 (6 bases). CDR3 size: 13 residues. The V gene's germline CDR1 is LNHDA and CDR2 SQIVND (reference sequence). V lost 3 bases and J 9 bases, leaving 15 bases between the germline ends. CDR3 sequence reads: CASSINVGRGQYF. The CDR3 DNA follows: TGTGCCAGTAGTATTAACGTCGGGAGAGGGCAGTACTTC.

The CDR3 DNA follows: TGTGCCAGCGGACAGAGGGTTTATGGCTACACCTTC. Translated: CASGQRVYGYTF. The V call is TRBV12-3 or TRBV12-4, the J call TRBJ1-2, with D possibly TRBD1 on 6 matching bases. V shed 8 bases and J shed 5 bases, with 12 bases lying between them. This CDR3 comprises 12 residues.

As concerns this clonotype: Relative to the germline gene, one junction end is altered; a read error may explain this. This chain connects TRBV12-3 or TRBV12-4 to TRBJ2-2; D possibly uses TRBD1 or TRBD2 (5 bases each). This CDR3 has 12 amino acids. Written as DNA, the CDR3 is TGTGCCAGCGCAGGGAACACCGGGGAGCTGCTTTTT. Translated, it gives CASAGNTGELLF.

This clonotype was observed at least ten times. The V call is TRBV13, the J call TRBJ1-2, with D perhaps matching TRBD1 (6 bases). CDR1 PRHDT and CDR2 FYEKMQ come from the germline V gene (reference sequence). The CDR3 runs 17 residues. Trimming removed 2 bases from V and 6 bases from J, with 22 bases in between. The CDR3 nucleotides are TGTGCCAGCAGCTTATATGCGGCCGCCCCAGGGGAAAATGGCTACACCTTC. Amino acid sequence: CASSLYAAAPGENGYTF. The complete variable domain, with remaining parts taken from reference TRBV13 and TRBJ1-2, reads AAGVIQSPRHLIKEKRETATLKCYPIPRHDTVYWYQQGPGQDPQFLISFYEKMQSDKGSIPDRFSAQQFSDYHSELNMSSLELGDSALYFCASSLYAAAPGENGYTFGSGTRLTVV.

The chain recombines TRBV30 with TRBJ1-1; 8 bases agree with TRBD1. The germline V gene has CDR1 GTSNPN and CDR2 SVGIG (reference sequence). V lost 8 bases and J lost 5; bases outside the gene matches: 7. The CDR3 contains 12 residues. CDR3 sequence (DNA): TGTGCCACCCAACAGGGGGGAACTGAAGCTTTCTTT. Protein sequence: CATQQGGTEAFF.

With respect to this clonotype: One end of the junction fails to match germline, which may point to a read error. The gene calls are TRBV12-3 or TRBV12-4 and TRBJ1-5; 9 bases line up with TRBD1. The CDR3 totals 12 residues. For the CDR3, the DNA is TGTGCCAGCAGTTTACCGACAGGGGGGTTGAATTTT. Its protein product is CASSLPTGGLNF.